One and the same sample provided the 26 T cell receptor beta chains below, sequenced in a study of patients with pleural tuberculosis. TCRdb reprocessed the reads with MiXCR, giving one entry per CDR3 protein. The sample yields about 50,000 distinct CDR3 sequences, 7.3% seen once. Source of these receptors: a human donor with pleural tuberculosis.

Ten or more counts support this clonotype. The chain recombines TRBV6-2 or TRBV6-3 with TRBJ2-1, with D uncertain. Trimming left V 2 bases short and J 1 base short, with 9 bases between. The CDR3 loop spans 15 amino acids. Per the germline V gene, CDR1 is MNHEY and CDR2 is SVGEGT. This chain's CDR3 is CASSYEDGSYNEQFF. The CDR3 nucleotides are TGTGCCAGCAGTTACGAAGACGGGTCCTACAATGAGCAGTTCTTC.

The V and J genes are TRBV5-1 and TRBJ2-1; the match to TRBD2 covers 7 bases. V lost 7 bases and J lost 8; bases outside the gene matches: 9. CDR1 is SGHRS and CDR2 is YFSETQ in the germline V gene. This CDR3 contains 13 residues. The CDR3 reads CASRGGSMYEQFF. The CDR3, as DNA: TGCGCCAGCCGAGGCGGGAGTATGTATGAGCAGTTCTTC.

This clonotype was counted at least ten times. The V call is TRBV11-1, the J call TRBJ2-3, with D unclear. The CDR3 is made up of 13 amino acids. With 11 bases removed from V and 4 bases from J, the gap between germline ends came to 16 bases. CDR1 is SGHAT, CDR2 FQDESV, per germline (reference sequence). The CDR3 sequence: CAGAPPSSDTQYF. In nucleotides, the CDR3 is TGTGCCGGAGCCCCCCCAAGCTCAGATACGCAGTATTTT.

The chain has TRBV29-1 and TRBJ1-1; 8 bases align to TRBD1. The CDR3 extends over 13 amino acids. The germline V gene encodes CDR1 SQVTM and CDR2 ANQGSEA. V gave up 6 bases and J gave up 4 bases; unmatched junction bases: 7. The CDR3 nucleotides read TGCAGCGTAGCAGGGGGCGGGGGCACTGAAGCTTTCTTT. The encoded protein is CSVAGGGGTEAFF.

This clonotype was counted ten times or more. The CDR3 sequence: CASSGGRYQETQYF. The CDR3 DNA sequence: TGTGCCAGCAGCGGAGGGAGATATCAAGAGACCCAGTACTTC. The V and J genes are TRBV27 and TRBJ2-5, with TRBD2 as a possible D gene (6 bases). The CDR3 runs 14 residues. With 6 bases removed from V and 2 bases from J, the gap between germline ends came to 13 bases. In germline, CDR1 is MNHEY, CDR2 SMNVEV (reference sequence).

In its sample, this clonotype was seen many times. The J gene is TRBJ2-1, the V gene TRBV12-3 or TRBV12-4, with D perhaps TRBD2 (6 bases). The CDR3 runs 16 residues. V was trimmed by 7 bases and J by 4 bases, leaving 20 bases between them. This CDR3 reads CASKFESGVVYNEQFF. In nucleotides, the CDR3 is TGTGCCAGCAAGTTCGAGTCGGGGGTCGTTTACAATGAGCAGTTCTTC.

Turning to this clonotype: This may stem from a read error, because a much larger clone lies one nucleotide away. This CDR3 reads CVSSLGQGQTDTQYF. The DNA of the CDR3 is TGTGTTAGCAGCTTAGGACAGGGTCAGACAGATACGCAGTATTTT. The rearrangement links TRBV7-6 to TRBJ2-3, with 8 bases aligning to TRBD1. The CDR3 runs 15 residues. From germline, CDR1 is SGHVS and CDR2 FNYEAQ.

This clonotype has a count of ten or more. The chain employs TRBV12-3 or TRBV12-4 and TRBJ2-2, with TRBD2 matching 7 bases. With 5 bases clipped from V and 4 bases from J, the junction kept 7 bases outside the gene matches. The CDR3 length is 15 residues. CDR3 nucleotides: TGTGCCAGCAGTATCGGGAGGCTGGGCACCGGGGAGCTGTTTTTT. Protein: CASSIGRLGTGELFF.

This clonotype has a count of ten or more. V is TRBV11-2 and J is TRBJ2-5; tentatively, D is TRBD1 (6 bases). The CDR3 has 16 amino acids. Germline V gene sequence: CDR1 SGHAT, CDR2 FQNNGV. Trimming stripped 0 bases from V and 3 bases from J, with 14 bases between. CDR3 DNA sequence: TGTGCCAGCAGCTTAGACGGCAGGGGTTTTAAAGAGACCCAGTACTTC. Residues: CASSLDGRGFKETQYF.

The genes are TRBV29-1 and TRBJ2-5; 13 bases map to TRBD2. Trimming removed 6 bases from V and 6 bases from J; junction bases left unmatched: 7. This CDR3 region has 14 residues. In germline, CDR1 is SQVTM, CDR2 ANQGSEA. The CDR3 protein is CSVVRLAGGKTQYF. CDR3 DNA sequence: TGCAGCGTGGTTAGACTAGCGGGAGGAAAGACCCAGTACTTC.

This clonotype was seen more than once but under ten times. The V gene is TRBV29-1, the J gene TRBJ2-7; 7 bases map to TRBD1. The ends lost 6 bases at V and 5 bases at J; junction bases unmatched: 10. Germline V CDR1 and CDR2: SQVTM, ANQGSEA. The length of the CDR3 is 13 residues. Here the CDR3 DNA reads TGCAGCGTCACAGGGGCCCAACACCACGAGCAGTACTTC. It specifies CSVTGAQHHEQYF.

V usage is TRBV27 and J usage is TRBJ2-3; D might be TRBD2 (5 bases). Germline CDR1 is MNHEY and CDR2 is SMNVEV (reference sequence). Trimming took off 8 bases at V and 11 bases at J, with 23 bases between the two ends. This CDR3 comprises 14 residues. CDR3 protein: CASGPPGMTVVQYF. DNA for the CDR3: TGTGCCAGCGGCCCTCCCGGGATGACGGTGGTGCAGTATTTT.

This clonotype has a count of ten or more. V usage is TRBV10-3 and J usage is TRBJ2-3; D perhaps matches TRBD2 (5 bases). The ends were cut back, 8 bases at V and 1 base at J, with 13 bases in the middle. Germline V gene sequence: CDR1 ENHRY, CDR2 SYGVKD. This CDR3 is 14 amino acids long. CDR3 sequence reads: CAIGREVGTDTQYF. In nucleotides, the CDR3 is TGTGCCATCGGGAGAGAAGTGGGCACAGATACGCAGTATTTT.

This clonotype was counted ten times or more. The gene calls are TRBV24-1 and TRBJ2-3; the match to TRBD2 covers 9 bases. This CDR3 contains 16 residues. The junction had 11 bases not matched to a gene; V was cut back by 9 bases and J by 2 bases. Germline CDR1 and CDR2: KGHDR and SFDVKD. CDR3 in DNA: TGTGCCACCCACCACCCCGGACTAGCGATCACAGATACGCAGTATTTT. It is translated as CATHHPGLAITDTQYF.

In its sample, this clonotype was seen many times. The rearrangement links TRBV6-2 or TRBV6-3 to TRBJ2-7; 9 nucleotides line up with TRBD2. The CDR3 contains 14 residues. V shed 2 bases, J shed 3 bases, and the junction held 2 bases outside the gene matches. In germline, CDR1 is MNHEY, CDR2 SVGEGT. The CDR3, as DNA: TGTGCCAGCAGTTACGAGACTAGCGGCTACGAGCAGTACGTC. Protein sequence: CASSYETSGYEQYV.

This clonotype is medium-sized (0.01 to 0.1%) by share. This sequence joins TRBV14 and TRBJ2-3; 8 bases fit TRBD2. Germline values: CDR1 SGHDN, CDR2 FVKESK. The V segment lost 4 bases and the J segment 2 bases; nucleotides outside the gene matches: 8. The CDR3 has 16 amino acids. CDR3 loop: CASSRLARPYTDTQYF. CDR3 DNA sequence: TGTGCCAGCAGCCGACTAGCGCGACCTTACACAGATACGCAGTATTTT. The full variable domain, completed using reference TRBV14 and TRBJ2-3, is EAGVTQFPSHSVIEKGQTVTLRCDPISGHDNLYWYRRVMGKEIKFLLHFVKESKQDESGMPNNRFLAERTGGTYSTLKVQPAELEDSGVYFCASSRLARPYTDTQYFGPGTRLTVL.

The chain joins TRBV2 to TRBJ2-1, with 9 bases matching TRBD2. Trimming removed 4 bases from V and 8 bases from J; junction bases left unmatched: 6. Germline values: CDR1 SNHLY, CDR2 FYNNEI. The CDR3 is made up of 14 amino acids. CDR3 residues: CASSVWREGDEQFF. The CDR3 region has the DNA TGTGCCAGCAGTGTTTGGCGGGAGGGGGATGAGCAGTTCTTC.

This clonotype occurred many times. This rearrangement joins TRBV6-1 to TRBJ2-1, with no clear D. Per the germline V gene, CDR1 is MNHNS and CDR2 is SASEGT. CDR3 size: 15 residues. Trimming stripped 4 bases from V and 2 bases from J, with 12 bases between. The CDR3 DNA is TGTGCCAGCAGTGCTTGGACCGCGGCCTACAATGAGCAGTTCTTC. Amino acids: CASSAWTAAYNEQFF.

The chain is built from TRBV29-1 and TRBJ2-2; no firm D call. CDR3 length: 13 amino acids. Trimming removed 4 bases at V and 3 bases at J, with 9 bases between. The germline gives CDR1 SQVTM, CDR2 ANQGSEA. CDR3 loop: CSVVFPDTGELFF. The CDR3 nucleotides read TGCAGCGTTGTATTTCCTGACACCGGGGAGCTGTTTTTT.

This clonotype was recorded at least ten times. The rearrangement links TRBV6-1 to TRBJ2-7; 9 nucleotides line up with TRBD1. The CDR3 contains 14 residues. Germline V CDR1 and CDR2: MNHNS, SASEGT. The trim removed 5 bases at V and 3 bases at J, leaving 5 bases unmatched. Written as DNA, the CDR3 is TGTGCCAGCAGTCAGGGGACAGGGAGCTACGAGCAGTACTTC. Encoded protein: CASSQGTGSYEQYF.

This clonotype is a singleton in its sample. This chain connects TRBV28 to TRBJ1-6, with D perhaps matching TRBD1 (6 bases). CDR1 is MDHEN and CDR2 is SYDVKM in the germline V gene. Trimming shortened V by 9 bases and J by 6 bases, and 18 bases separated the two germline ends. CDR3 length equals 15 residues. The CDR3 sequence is CASTLTQGSNSPLHF. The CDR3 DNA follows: TGTGCCAGTACCCTAACCCAGGGGAGTAATTCACCCCTCCACTTT.

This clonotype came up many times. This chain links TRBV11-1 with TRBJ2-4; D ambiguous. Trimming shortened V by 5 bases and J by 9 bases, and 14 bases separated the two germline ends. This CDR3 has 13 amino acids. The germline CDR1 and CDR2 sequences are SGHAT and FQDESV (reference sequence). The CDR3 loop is CASSQRQDGIQYF. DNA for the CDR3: TGTGCCAGCAGCCAACGGCAGGACGGCATTCAGTACTTC.

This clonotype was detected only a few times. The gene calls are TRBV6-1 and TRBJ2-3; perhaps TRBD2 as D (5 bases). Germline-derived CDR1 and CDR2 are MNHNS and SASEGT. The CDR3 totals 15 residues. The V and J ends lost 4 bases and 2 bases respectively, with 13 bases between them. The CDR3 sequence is CASSGERFLTDTQYF. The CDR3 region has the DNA TGTGCCAGCAGTGGCGAGCGGTTCCTCACAGATACGCAGTATTTT.

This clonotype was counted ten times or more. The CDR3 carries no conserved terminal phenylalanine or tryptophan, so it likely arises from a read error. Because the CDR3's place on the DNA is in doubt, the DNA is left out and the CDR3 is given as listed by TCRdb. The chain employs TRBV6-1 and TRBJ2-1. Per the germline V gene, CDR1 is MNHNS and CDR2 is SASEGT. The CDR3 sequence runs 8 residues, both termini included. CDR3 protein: CASSEVLV.

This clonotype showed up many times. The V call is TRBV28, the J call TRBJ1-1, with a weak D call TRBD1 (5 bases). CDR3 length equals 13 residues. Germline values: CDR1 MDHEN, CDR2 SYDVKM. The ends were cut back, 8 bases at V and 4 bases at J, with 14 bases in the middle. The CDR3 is CASSCGGCTEAFF. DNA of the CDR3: TGTGCCAGCTCCTGTGGGGGGTGCACTGAAGCTTTCTTT.

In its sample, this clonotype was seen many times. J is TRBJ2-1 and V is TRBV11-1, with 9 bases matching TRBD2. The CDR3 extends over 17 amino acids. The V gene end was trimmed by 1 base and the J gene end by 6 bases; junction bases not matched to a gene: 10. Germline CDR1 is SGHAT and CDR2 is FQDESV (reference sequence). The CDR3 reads CASSLGLGTSIGNEQFF. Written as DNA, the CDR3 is TGTGCCAGCAGCTTAGGACTCGGGACTAGCATCGGCAATGAGCAGTTCTTC.